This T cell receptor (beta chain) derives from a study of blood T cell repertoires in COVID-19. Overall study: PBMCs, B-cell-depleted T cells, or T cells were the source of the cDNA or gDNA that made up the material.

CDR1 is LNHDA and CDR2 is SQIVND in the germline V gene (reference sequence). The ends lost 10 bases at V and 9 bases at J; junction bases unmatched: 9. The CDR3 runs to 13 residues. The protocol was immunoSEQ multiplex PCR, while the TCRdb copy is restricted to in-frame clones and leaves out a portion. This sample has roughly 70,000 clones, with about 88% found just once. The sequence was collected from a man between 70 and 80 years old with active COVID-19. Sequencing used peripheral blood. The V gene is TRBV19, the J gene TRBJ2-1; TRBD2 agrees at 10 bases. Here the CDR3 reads CATQGLAAGEQFF. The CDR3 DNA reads TGTGCCACCCAAGGACTAGCGGCAGGTGAGCAGTTCTTC.